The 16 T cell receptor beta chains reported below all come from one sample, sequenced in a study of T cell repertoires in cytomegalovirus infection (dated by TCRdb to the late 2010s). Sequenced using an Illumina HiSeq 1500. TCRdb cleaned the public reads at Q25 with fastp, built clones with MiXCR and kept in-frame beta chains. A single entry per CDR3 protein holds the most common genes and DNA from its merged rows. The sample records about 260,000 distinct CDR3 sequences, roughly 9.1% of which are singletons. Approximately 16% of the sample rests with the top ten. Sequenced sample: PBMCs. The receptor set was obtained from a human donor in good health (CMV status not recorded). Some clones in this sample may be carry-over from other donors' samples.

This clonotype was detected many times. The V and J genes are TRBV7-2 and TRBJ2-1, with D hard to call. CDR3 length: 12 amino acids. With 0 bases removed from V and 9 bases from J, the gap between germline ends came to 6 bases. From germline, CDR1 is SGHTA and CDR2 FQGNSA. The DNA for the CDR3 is TGTGCCAGCAGCTTAGCACACGGTGAGCAGTTCTTC. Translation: CASSLAHGEQFF.

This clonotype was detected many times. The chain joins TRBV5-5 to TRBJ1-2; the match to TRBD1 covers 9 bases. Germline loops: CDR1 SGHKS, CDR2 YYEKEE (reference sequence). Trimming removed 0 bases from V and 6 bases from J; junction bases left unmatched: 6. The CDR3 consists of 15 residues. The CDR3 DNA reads TGTGCCAGCAGCTTGGGGGACAGGGCGCGAGATGGCTACACCTTC. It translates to CASSLGDRARDGYTF.

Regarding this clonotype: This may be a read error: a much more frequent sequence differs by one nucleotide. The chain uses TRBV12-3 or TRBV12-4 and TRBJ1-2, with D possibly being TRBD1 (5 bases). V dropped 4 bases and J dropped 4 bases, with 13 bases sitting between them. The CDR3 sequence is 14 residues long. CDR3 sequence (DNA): TGTGCCAGCAGTTCAGGGCAGACATCCTATGGCTACACCTTC. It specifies CASSSGQTSYGYTF.

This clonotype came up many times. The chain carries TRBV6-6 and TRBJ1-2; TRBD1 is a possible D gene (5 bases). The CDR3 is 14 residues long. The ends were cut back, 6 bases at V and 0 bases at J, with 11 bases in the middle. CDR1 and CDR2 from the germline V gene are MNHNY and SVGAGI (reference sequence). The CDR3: CASRPETANYGYTF. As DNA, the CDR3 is TGTGCCAGCAGACCCGAGACAGCTAACTATGGCTACACCTTC.

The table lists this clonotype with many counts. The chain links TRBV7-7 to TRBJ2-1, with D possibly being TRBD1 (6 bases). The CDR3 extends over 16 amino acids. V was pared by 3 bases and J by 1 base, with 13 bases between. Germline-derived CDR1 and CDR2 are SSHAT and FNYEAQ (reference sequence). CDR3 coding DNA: TGTGCCAGCAGCTTGGCAGGGGCGAGGTCCTACAATGAGCAGTTCTTC. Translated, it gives CASSLAGARSYNEQFF. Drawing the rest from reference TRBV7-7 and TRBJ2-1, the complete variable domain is GAGVSQSPRYKVTKRGQDVTLRCDPISSHATLYWYQQALGQGPEFLTYFNYEAQPDKSGLPSDRFSAERPEGSISTLTIQRTEQRDSAMYRCASSLAGARSYNEQFFGPGTRLTVL.

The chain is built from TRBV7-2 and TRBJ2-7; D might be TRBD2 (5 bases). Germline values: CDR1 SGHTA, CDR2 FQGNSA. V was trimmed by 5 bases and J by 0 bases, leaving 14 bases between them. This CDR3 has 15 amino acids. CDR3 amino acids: CASSPNSAGSYEQYF. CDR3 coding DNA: TGTGCCAGCAGCCCGAATTCTGCGGGCTCCTACGAGCAGTACTTC.

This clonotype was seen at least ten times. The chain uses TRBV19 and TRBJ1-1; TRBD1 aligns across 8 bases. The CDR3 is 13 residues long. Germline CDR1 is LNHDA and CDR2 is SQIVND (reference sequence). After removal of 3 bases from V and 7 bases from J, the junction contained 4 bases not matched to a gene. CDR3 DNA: TGTGCCAGTAGTATCAGGGGGCGCAATGAAGCTTTCTTT. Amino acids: CASSIRGRNEAFF.

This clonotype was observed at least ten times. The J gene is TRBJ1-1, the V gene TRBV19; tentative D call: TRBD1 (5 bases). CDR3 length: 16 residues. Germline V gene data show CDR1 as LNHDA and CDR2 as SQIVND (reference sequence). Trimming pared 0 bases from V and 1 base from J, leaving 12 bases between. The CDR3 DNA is TGTGCCAGTAGTATAGATATGGGACTGTCGAACACTGAAGCTTTCTTT. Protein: CASSIDMGLSNTEAFF.

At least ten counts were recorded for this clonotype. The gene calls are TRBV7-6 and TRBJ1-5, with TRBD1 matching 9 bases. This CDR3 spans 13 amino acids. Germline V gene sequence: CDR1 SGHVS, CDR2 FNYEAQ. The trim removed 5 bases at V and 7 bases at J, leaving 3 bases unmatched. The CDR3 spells CASSRQGVQPQHF. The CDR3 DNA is TGTGCCAGCAGCCGACAGGGGGTACAGCCCCAGCATTTT.

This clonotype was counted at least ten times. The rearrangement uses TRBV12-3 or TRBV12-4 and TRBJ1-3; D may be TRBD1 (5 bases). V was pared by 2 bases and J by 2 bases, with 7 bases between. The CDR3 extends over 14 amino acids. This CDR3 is CASSLSGPGNTIYF. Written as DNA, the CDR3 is TGTGCCAGCAGTTTATCAGGGCCTGGAAACACCATATATTTT.

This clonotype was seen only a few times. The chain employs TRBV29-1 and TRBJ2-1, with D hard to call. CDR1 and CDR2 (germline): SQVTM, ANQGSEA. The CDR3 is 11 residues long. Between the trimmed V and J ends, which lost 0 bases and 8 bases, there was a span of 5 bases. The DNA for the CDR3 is TGCAGCGTTGAAGAAACGGATGAGCAGTTCTTC. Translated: CSVEETDEQFF.

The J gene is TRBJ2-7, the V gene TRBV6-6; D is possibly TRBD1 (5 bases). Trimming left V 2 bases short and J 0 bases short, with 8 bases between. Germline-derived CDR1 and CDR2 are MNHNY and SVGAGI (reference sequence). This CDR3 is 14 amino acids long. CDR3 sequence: CASSYADSSYEQYF. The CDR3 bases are TGTGCCAGCAGTTACGCCGACAGCTCCTACGAGCAGTACTTC.

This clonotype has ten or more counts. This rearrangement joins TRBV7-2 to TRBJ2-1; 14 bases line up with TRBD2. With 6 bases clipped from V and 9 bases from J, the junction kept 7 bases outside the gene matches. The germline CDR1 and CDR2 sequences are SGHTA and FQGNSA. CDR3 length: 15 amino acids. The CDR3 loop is CASSPTSGRGGEQFF. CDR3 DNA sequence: TGTGCCAGCAGTCCGACTAGCGGGAGGGGGGGTGAGCAGTTCTTC.

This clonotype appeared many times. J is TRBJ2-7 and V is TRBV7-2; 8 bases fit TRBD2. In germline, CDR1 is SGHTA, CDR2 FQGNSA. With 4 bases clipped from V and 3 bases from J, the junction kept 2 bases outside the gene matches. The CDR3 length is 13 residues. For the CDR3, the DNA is TGTGCCAGCAGCTCTAGCGGGCTCTACGAGCAGTACTTC. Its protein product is CASSSSGLYEQYF. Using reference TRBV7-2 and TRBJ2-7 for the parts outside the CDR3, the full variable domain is GAGVSQSPSNKVTEKGKDVELRCDPISGHTALYWYRQSLGQGLEFLIYFQGNSAPDKSGLPSDRFSAERTGGSVSTLTIQRTQQEDSAVYLCASSSSGLYEQYFGPGTRLTVT.

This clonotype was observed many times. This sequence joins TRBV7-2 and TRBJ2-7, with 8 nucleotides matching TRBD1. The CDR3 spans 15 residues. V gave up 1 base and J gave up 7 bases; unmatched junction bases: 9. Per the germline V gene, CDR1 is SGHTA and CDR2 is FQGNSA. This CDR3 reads CASSLEPQGAGEQYF. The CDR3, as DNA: TGTGCCAGCAGCTTAGAGCCGCAGGGGGCGGGTGAGCAGTACTTC.

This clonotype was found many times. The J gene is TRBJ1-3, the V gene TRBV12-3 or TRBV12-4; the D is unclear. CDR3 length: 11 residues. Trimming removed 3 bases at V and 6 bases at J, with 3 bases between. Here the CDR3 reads CASSLTNTIYF. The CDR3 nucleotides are TGTGCCAGCAGTTTGACAAACACCATATATTTT.